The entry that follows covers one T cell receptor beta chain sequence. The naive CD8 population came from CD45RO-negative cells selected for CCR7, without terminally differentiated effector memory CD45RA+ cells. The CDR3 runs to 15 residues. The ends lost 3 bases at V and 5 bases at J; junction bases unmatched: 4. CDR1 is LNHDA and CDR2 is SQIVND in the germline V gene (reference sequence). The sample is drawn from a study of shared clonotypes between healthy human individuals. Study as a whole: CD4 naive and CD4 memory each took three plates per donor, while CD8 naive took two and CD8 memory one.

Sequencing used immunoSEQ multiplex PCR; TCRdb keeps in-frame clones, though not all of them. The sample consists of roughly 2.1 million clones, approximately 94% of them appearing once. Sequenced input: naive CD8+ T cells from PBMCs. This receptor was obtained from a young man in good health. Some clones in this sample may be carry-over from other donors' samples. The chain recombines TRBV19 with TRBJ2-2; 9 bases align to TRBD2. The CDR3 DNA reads TGTGCCAGTAGTATGGGACTAGCATCAACCGGGGAGCTGTTTTTT. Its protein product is CASSMGLASTGELFF.